These T cell receptor beta chains were read from a single sample in a study of early T cells in non-severe SARS-CoV-2 infection. Each CDR3 protein gets one entry after TCRdb re-called the 5' RACE reads with MiXCR. The repertoire holds some 61,000 distinct CDR3 sequences, with 8.5% to 12% as singletons. Sequenced: whole blood. Receptors originate from an adult who was a healthcare worker with PCR-confirmed SARS-CoV-2 infection or an uninfected control (not recorded which). Both conserved end residues are part of each CDR3. D genes are given only for firm matches. Rows may omit the clone size; those that give it use once, few, many or a size class.

v_gene,d_gene,j_gene,abundance,CDR3nt,CDR3aa
TRBV5-4,TRBD1,TRBJ1-1,-,TGTGCCAGCAGCTTGGCGTCAGGGGGCACTGAAGCTTTCTTT,CASSLASGGTEAFF
TRBV7-2,TRBD2,TRBJ2-2,many,TGTGCCAGCAGCTACTATAGCGGGAGAACGACCGGGGAGCTGTTTTTT,CASSYYSGRTTGELFF
TRBV10-3,TRBD2,TRBJ2-2,many,TGTGCCATCAGGCGGGGGGCCGCCGGGGAGCTGTTTTTT,CAIRRGAAGELFF
TRBV11-2,TRBD2,TRBJ2-7,many,TGTGCCAGCAGCTCACAGCTTCCGGGACTAGTTGCCTACGAGCAGTACTTC,CASSSQLPGLVAYEQYF
TRBV29-1,-,TRBJ2-5,many,TGCAGCGTTGAAAGACAGACGGAGACCCAGTACTTC,CSVERQTETQYF
TRBV6-4,-,TRBJ2-6,few,TGTGCCAGCAGCCTCCGGGCGGGACTCTCTGGGGCCAACGTCCTGACTTTC,CASSLRAGLSGANVLTF
TRBV2,-,TRBJ2-2,many,TGTGCCAGCAGGGGTACCGGGGAGCTGTTTTTT,CASRGTGELFF
TRBV7-9,TRBD1,TRBJ2-1,once,TGTGCCAGCAGCTCGACAGGGGCCGATGAGCAGTTCTTC,CASSSTGADEQFF
TRBV20-1,TRBD2,TRBJ2-7,few,TGCAGTGCTAGTGGGCGGGAGGGCTACGAGCAGTACTTC,CSASGREGYEQYF
TRBV19,TRBD1,TRBJ1-2,many,TGTGCCAGTAGTGTTACCGGGACAGGGAGCTACACCTTC,CASSVTGTGSYTF
TRBV9,-,TRBJ1-2,few,TGTGCCAGCAGCGTAGGACAGAACTATGGCTACACCTTC,CASSVGQNYGYTF
TRBV18,-,TRBJ2-2,-,TGTGCCAGCTCACCACCGGACGGGGCAGGGGAGCTGTTTTTT,CASSPPDGAGELFF
TRBV2,-,TRBJ2-5,many,TGTGCCAGCAGTGTCGGAGGCCAAGAGACCCAGTACTTC,CASSVGGQETQYF
TRBV4-2,TRBD1,TRBJ2-3,once,TGTGCCAGCAGCCAAGAGGATGGTCAGGGGGCAGATACGCAGTATTTT,CASSQEDGQGADTQYF
TRBV10-2,-,TRBJ2-1,many,TGCGCCAGCAGTTATATCCGGGACGCTGGTGAGCAGTTCTTC,CASSYIRDAGEQFF
TRBV29-1,-,TRBJ2-5,few,TGCAGCGTCTGGGCCCCACTAGCATCCCGCCAAGAGACCCAGTACTTC,CSVWAPLASRQETQYF
TRBV6-5,TRBD2,TRBJ2-2,few,TGTGCCAGCAGTGACTCCATGCGACTAGCGGGGGGCAGCAGGGAGCTGTTTTTT,CASSDSMRLAGGSRELFF
TRBV29-1,-,TRBJ2-3,-,TGCAGCGTTGACACCAGCGGCGATACGCAGTATTTT,CSVDTSGDTQYF
TRBV27,TRBD1,TRBJ2-7,many,TGTGCCAGCAGAGCTCTTACCGGGACAGGGAACTCCTACGAGCAGTACTTC,CASRALTGTGNSYEQYF
TRBV5-1,TRBD1,TRBJ1-5,many,TGCGCCAGCAGCTTGGGGACAGGGTCGGCCAATCAGCCCCAGCATTTT,CASSLGTGSANQPQHF
TRBV27,-,TRBJ1-5,many,TGTGCCAGCAGTTTAAGGCCAGGTAATCAGCCCCAGCATTTT,CASSLRPGNQPQHF
TRBV14,-,TRBJ1-4,-,TGTGCCTGCGGGTATAATGAAAAACTGTTTTTT,CACGYNEKLFF
TRBV18,-,TRBJ1-2,many,TGTGCCAGCTCACCACCAGGCAGTACCTACTATGGCTACACCTTC,CASSPPGSTYYGYTF
TRBV5-1,TRBD1,TRBJ1-2,many,TGCGCCAGCAGCCCCGGACAGGATGGCTACACCTTC,CASSPGQDGYTF
TRBV30,-,TRBJ1-3,many,TGTGCCTGGAGTGCCGGAGGAAACACCATATATTTT,CAWSAGGNTIYF
TRBV30,TRBD1,TRBJ1-1,-,TGTGCCTGGAGTTACAGGGGGCTGAACACTGAAGCTTTCTTT,CAWSYRGLNTEAFF
TRBV30,TRBD1,TRBJ2-1,many,TGTGCCTGGAGTGGGGACAGCAACTACAATGAGCAGTTCTTC,CAWSGDSNYNEQFF
TRBV29-1,TRBD2,TRBJ2-7,few,TGCAGCGTTACCCTTTTGGGGGAGGGCCGGCGGGACGAGCAGTACTTC,CSVTLLGEGRRDEQYF
TRBV7-6,-,TRBJ2-6,many,TGTGCCAGCAGCTTAGGGTACGGGTCCCAAGACCGCTCTGGGGCCAACGTCCTGACTTTC,CASSLGYGSQDRSGANVLTF
TRBV6-1,TRBD1,TRBJ2-1,-,TGTGCCAGCAGTTTCCCGGGACAGGTGGCGCTTGGATCCTACAATGAGCAGTTCTTC,CASSFPGQVALGSYNEQFF